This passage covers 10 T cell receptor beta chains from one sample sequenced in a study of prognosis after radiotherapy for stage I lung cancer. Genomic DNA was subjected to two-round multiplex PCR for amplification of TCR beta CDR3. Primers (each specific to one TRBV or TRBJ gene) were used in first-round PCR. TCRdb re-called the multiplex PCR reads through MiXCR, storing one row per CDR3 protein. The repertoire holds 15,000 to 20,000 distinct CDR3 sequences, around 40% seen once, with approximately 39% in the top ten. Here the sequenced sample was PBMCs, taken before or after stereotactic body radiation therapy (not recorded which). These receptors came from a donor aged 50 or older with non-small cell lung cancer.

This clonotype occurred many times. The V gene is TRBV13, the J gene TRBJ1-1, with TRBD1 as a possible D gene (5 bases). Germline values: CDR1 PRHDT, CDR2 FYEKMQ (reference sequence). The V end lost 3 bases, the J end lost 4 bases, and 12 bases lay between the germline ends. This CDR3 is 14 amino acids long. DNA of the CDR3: TGTGCCAGCAGCTTCCCTTCGGGGGGCACTGAAGCTTTCTTT. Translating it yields CASSFPSGGTEAFF.

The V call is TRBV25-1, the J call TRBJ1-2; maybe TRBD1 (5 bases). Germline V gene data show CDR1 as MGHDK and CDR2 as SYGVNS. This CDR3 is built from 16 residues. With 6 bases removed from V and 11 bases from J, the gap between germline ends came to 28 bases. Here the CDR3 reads CASRNPQVREVGGYTF. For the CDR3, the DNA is TGTGCCAGCAGAAACCCACAGGTTCGGGAGGTTGGTGGATACACCTTC.

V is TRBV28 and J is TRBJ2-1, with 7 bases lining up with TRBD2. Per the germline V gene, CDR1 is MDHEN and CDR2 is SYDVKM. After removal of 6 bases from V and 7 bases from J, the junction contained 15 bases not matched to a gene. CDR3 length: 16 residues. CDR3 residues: CASSGGTNFVGNEQFF. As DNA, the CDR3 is TGTGCCAGCAGCGGAGGGACTAACTTTGTGGGAAATGAGCAGTTCTTC.

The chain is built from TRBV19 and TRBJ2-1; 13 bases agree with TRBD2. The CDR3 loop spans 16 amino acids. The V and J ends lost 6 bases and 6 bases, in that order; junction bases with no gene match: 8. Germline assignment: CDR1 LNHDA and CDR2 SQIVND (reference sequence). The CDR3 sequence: CASSPRTSGGGNEQFF. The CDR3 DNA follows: TGTGCCAGTAGCCCTAGGACTAGCGGGGGTGGCAATGAGCAGTTCTTC.

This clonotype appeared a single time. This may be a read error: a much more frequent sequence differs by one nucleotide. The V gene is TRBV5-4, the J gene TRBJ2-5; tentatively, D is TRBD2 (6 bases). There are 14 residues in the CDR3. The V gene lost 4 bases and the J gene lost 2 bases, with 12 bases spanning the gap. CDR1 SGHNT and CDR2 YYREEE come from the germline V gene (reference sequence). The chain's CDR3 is CASSQNSGQETQYF. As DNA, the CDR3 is TGTGCCAGCAGCCAGAATAGCGGTCAAGAGACCCAGTACTTC.

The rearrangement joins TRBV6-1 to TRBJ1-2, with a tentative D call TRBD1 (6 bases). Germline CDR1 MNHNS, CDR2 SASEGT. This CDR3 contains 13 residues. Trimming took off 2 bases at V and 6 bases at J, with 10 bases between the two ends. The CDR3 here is CASSEWYRDGYTF. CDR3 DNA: TGTGCCAGCAGTGAATGGTACAGGGATGGCTACACCTTC.

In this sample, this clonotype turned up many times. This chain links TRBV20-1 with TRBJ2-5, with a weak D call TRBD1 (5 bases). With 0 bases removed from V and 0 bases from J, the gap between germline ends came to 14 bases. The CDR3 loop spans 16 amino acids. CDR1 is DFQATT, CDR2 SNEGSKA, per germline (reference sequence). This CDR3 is CSARELTRAYQETQYF. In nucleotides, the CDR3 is TGCAGTGCTAGAGAATTAACCAGGGCGTACCAAGAGACCCAGTACTTC.

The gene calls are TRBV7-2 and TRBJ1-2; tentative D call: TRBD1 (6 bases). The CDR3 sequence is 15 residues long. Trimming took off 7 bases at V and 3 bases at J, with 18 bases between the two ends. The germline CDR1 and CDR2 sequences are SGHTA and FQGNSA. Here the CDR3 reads CASIVSTGQHYGYTF. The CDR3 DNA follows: TGTGCCAGCATAGTGTCTACGGGACAACACTATGGCTACACCTTC.

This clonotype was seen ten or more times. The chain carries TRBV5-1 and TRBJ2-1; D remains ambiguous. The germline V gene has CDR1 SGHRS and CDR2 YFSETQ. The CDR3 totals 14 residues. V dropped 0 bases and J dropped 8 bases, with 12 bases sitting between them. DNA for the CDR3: TGCGCCAGCAGCTTGGCCGATCAAATGGATGAGCAGTTCTTC. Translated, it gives CASSLADQMDEQFF.

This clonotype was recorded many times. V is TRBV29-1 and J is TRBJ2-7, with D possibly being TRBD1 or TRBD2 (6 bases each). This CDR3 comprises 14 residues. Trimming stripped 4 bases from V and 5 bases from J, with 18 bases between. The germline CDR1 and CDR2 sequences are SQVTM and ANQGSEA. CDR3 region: CSVAPGAKGDEQYF. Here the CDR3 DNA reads TGCAGCGTTGCGCCGGGGGCTAAGGGGGACGAGCAGTACTTC.